The clone carrying this TCR beta chain was found once. The sample belongs to a study of patients and donors after allogeneic stem cell transplantation. MiXCR, run by TCRdb on the RT-PCR reads, gives a single entry per CDR3 protein. The sample carries about 39,000 distinct CDR3 sequences, roughly 30% recorded once. The CDR3 is 15 amino acids. Germline lookup yields CDR1 SNHLY and CDR2 FYNNEI. V shed 5 bases and J 8 bases; nucleotides not matched to a gene: 14. Sequencing was performed on blood, either unsorted or a sorted T cell fraction (not recorded which). The chain carries TRBV2 and TRBJ1-2; TRBD1 aligns across 7 bases. The origin of this receptor is a human donor who was either an allogeneic HSCT recipient or a stem cell or donor lymphocyte infusion donor (not recorded which). It is not recorded whose cells these are; they may come from a transplant donor. CDR3 nucleotides: TGTGCCAGCAGTCTGCCGGGACAGAACTTAAGGGGCTACACCTTC. Amino acids: CASSLPGQNLRGYTF.